This entry features one T cell receptor beta chain sequence. The sample belongs to a study of blood T cell repertoires in COVID-19. Turning to the study itself: Sites across the United States, Italy and Spain contributed samples from acute and convalescent COVID-19. In each case, the material was cDNA or gDNA derived from T cells, B-cell-depleted T cells, or PBMCs.

Trimming stripped 8 bases from V and 7 bases from J, with 14 bases between. Germline CDR1 is MDHEN and CDR2 is SYDVKM. The CDR3 consists of 12 residues. Original data processing: Nucleated cell counts were estimated from reference gene primer amplification. This table comes from immunoSEQ multiplex PCR, and its TCRdb copy is limited to in-frame clones, with some not included. That table gives V, J and clone size, and the DNA gave D and trimming. The table has around 100,000 clones, about nine tenths seen once; the top ten hold roughly a sixth. Sequencing input: peripheral blood. The J gene is TRBJ1-1, the V gene TRBV28; D remains unclear. The origin of this receptor is a woman at least 80 years old in a cohort sampled during active COVID-19. The CDR3 protein is CASQAPPFEAFF. Written as DNA, the CDR3 is TGTGCCAGCCAGGCCCCCCCCTTTGAAGCTTTCTTT.